This T cell receptor (beta chain) was sequenced for a study of T cell repertoires in cytomegalovirus infection. The overall study: Recently described HLA-C-restricted plus well-studied HLA-B-restricted CMV epitopes were used. It was the public TCR beta signatures that indicated both CMV infection and matching HLA type.

This CDR3 region has 14 residues. CDR1 is SGHTA, CDR2 FQGNSA, per germline. V was pared by 5 bases and J by 6 bases, with 14 bases between. General observations from the study: HLA-C-restricted TCR beta clonotypes specific for CMV led the ex vivo response. Of the TCR beta families, the public ones yielded a cumulative frequency that identified carriers of CMV plus the relevant HLA.

Points on this clonotype: Antigen specificity is unknown.

One entry per CDR3 protein, called by TCRdb with MiXCR from the reads. The data hold about 570,000 distinct CDR3 sequences, with 40% observed a single time. The specimen was cultured PBMCs, collected from culture after CMV antigen stimulation. The chain carries TRBV7-2 and TRBJ1-5; weak D call: TRBD1 (5 bases). The sequence was collected from a human donor in good health (CMV status not recorded). Some clones in this sample may be carry-over from other donors' samples. CDR3 in amino acids: CASSDKVGGQPQHF. The CDR3 DNA is TGTGCCAGCAGCGATAAGGTGGGGGGTCAGCCCCAGCATTTT.